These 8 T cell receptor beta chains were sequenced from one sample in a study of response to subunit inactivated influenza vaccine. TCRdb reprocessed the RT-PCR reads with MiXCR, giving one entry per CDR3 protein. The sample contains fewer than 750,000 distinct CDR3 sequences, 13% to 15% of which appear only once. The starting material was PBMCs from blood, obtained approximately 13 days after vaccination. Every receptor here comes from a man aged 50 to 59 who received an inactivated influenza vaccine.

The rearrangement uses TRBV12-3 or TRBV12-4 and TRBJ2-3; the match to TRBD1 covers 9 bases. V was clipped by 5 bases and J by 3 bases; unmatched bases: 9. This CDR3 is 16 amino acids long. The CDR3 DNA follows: TGTGCCAGCAGTCCAACCGGGGGACAGGGAACAGATACGCAGTATTTT. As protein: CASSPTGGQGTDTQYF.

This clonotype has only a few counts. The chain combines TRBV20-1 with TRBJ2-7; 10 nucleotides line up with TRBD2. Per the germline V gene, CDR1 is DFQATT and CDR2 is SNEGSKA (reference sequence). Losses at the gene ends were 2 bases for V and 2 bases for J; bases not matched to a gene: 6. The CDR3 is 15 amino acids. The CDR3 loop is CSARLAGDPTYEQYF. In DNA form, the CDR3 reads TGCAGTGCTAGACTAGCGGGAGACCCCACCTACGAGCAGTACTTC.

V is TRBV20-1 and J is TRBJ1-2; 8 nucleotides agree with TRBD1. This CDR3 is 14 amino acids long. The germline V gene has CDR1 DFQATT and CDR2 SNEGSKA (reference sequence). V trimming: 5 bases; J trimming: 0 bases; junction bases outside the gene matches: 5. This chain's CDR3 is CSAGSDRANYGYTF. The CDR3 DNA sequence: TGCAGTGCTGGATCGGACAGGGCTAACTATGGCTACACCTTC.

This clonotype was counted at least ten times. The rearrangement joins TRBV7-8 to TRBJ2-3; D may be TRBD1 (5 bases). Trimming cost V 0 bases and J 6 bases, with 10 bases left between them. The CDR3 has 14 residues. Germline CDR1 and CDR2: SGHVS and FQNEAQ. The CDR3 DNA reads TGTGCCAGCAGCTTAGCGGCAGGGTGGGATACGCAGTATTTT. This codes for CASSLAAGWDTQYF.

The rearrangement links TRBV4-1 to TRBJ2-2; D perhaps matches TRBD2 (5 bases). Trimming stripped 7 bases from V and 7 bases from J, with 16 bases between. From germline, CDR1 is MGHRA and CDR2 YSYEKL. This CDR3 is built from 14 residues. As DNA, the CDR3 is TGCGCCAGCACCCTCGGGGAGTTTGACGGGGAGCTGTTTTTT. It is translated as CASTLGEFDGELFF.

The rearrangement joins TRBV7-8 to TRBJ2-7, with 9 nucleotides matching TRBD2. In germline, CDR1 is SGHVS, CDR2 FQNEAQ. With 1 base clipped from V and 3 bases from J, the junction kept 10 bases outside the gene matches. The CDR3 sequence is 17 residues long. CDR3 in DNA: TGTGCCAGCAGCTTAGTTATAAGGAGTAGCGGGAGCTACGAGCAGTACTTC. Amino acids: CASSLVIRSSGSYEQYF.

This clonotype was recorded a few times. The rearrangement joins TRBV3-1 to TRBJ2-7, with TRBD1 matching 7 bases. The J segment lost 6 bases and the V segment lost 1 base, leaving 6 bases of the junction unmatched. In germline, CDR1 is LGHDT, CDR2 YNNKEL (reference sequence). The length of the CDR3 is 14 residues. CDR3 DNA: TGTGCCAGCAGCCAAGGGACAGGACAGAGCGAGCAGTACTTC. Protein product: CASSQGTGQSEQYF.

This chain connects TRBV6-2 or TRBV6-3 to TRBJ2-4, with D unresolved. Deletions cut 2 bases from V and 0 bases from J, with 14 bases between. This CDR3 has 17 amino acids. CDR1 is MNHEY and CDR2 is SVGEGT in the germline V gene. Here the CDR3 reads CASSYPETPGAKNIQYF. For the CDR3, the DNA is TGTGCCAGCAGTTACCCAGAGACCCCTGGAGCCAAAAACATTCAGTACTTC.